This T cell receptor (beta chain) was captured in a study of T cell responses to AZD1222 COVID-19 vaccine. Clones were read by immunoSEQ multiplex PCR, and TCRdb kept only the in-frame ones, dropping some. The data show 95,000 to 150,000 clones, around 90% seen once. Points from the study as a whole: After two AZD1222 doses, spike-specific TCR breadth and depth rose versus day 0. Of spike-specific TCRs, nearly half reportedly target regions left unmutated in variants. No repertoire was sampled before or during the peak T cell response, only after it.

A word on this clone: Its antigen is undetermined.

CDR1 is SNHLY, CDR2 FYNNEI, per germline. The CDR3 covers 14 residues. V was pared by 7 bases and J by 4 bases, with 6 bases of the junction left unmatched. The chain joins TRBV2 to TRBJ2-1, with 8 nucleotides matching TRBD2. This sequence was found in an adult in good health. Sequenced material: peripheral blood, taken on day 0 of AZD1222 vaccination. CDR3 in amino acids: CASITSGYYNEQFF. The DNA of the CDR3 is TGTGCCAGCATAACTAGCGGATATTACAATGAGCAGTTCTTC.